What follows are 27 T cell receptor beta chains derived from one specimen sequenced in a study of T cell responses to AZD1222 COVID-19 vaccine. Clones were sequenced by immunoSEQ multiplex PCR, and TCRdb holds only the in-frame ones, with some missing. The sample carries under 130,000 clones, 89% recorded once. This specimen was peripheral blood, taken 28 days after the second AZD1222 dose. These receptors were taken from an adult who received the AZD1222 COVID-19 vaccine.

The rearrangement links TRBV7-2 to TRBJ2-7; D is unresolved. There are 14 residues in the CDR3. CDR1 and CDR2 from the germline V gene are SGHTA and FQGNSA. The ends were cut back, 6 bases at V and 5 bases at J, with 17 bases in the middle. The chain's CDR3 is CASSLDRGRDEQYF. The DNA for the CDR3 is TGTGCCAGCAGTCTGGACCGAGGTAGGGACGAGCAGTACTTC.

The chain is built from TRBV27 and TRBJ1-3; D gene unclear. Germline-derived CDR1 and CDR2 are MNHEY and SMNVEV (reference sequence). V was pared by 4 bases and J by 0 bases, with 16 bases between. The CDR3 covers 17 residues. CDR3 in amino acids: CASSSIPGGSSGNTIYF. CDR3 DNA: TGTGCCAGCAGTTCTATCCCCGGCGGTAGCTCTGGAAACACCATATATTTT.

This rearrangement joins TRBV20-1 to TRBJ1-2, with TRBD1 as a possible D gene (5 bases). Trimming left V 3 bases short and J 7 bases short, with 18 bases between. In germline, CDR1 is DFQATT, CDR2 SNEGSKA (reference sequence). The CDR3 consists of 14 residues. The DNA of the CDR3 is TGCAGTGCTAGTACGCAGGGATCGGGAGGTGGCTACACCTTC. It yields the protein CSASTQGSGGGYTF.

The count of this clone is one. The chain carries TRBV6-4 and TRBJ2-7; 12 bases line up with TRBD2. J lost 2 bases, V lost 9 bases, and 8 bases had no gene match. This CDR3 is built from 15 residues. Germline CDR1 is MRHNA and CDR2 is SNTAGT. CDR3 coding DNA: TGTGCCAGTGACCAGGGACTAGCGGGCCCCTACGAGCAGTACTTC. It is translated as CASDQGLAGPYEQYF.

This clone has only one observation. The chain is built from TRBV11-2 and TRBJ1-6; D uncertain. The CDR3 has 12 residues. Between the trimmed V and J ends, which lost 5 bases and 5 bases, there was a span of 4 bases. From germline, CDR1 is SGHAT and CDR2 FQNNGV. The chain's CDR3 is CASSRDNSPLHF. CDR3 sequence (DNA): TGTGCCAGCAGCCGGGATAATTCACCCCTCCACTTT.

The chain has TRBV7-8 and TRBJ2-7; D is unclear. V was shortened by 4 bases and J by 2 bases, with 12 bases between the two germline ends. CDR1 SGHVS and CDR2 FQNEAQ come from the germline V gene. The length of the CDR3 is 14 residues. The CDR3 region has the DNA TGTGCCAGCAGCTCTGAGCTTGGCCCCTACGAGCAGTACTTC. Translating it yields CASSSELGPYEQYF.

The chain uses TRBV27 and TRBJ2-5, with D possibly being TRBD1 (6 bases). V gave up 5 bases and J gave up 4 bases, with 11 bases separating them. This CDR3 has 13 residues. In germline, CDR1 is MNHEY, CDR2 SMNVEV (reference sequence). CDR3 protein: CASSTGFLETQYF. DNA for the CDR3: TGTGCCAGCAGTACAGGGTTTTTAGAGACCCAGTACTTC.

The rearrangement joins TRBV3-1 (or the pseudogene TRBV3-2) to TRBJ2-7, with a tentative D call TRBD1 (5 bases). The germline CDR1 and CDR2 sequences are LGHDT and YNNKEL (reference sequence). The CDR3 contains 16 residues. V was trimmed by 1 base and J by 3 bases, leaving 16 bases between them. CDR3 nucleotide sequence: TGTGCCAGCAGCCAAGTCCCGGTTGGGGCCCTCTACGAGCAGTACTTC. It encodes CASSQVPVGALYEQYF.

The V call is TRBV28, the J call TRBJ1-4, with no clear D. Trimming took 11 bases from V and 5 from J, leaving 15 bases between them. Germline V gives CDR1 MDHEN, CDR2 SYDVKM. The CDR3 totals 13 residues. This CDR3 reads CAGRDSFNEKLFF. The DNA for the CDR3 is TGTGCCGGCCGTGACTCTTTCAATGAAAAACTGTTTTTT.

CDR3 nucleotide sequence: TGTGCCAGCAGCCTGGGGGGACAGGCGTACGAGCAGTACTTC. Its protein is CASSLGGQAYEQYF. The chain joins TRBV4-2 to TRBJ2-7, with 8 bases that match TRBD1. The length of the CDR3 is 14 residues. The V and J ends lost 4 bases and 4 bases, in that order; junction bases with no gene match: 6. The germline V gene has CDR1 LGHNA and CDR2 YNFKEQ.

The CDR3 DNA sequence: TGTGCCAGCAGCGCCCGGGCCTCGACGGGCGATGAGCAGTTCTTC. Protein sequence: CASSARASTGDEQFF. The V call is TRBV7-3, the J call TRBJ2-1; D gene uncertain. Trimming pared 5 bases from V and 8 bases from J, leaving 19 bases between. Germline CDR1 reads SGHTA; CDR2 reads FQGTGA. The CDR3 runs 15 residues.

The chain recombines TRBV29-1 with TRBJ2-7; 9 bases are a match to TRBD2. J was trimmed by 2 bases and V by 4 bases; bases with no gene match: 3. Germline CDR1 and CDR2: SQVTM and ANQGSEA. CDR3 length: 13 residues. The chain's CDR3 is CSVVGGGAYEQYF. CDR3 sequence (DNA): TGCAGCGTTGTTGGCGGGGGGGCCTACGAGCAGTACTTC.

The chain combines TRBV4-3 with TRBJ2-3; 11 bases line up with TRBD2. J gave up 4 bases and V 6 bases, and 9 bases lay outside the gene matches. CDR3 length: 16 amino acids. CDR1 and CDR2 (germline): LGHNA, YSLEER. The CDR3 spells CASSRQLAGESDTQYF. The CDR3 coding sequence is TGCGCCAGCAGTCGCCAACTAGCGGGAGAGTCAGATACGCAGTATTTT.

This clone was found a few times. This chain links TRBV6-1 with TRBJ2-2, with 12 bases matching TRBD2. Per germline, CDR1 MNHNS and CDR2 SASEGT. V gave up 0 bases and J gave up 0 bases; unmatched junction bases: 2. This CDR3 has 18 residues. DNA for the CDR3: TGTGCCAGCAGTGAAGCTAGGACTAGCGGGACGAACACCGGGGAGCTGTTTTTT. Translation: CASSEARTSGTNTGELFF.

This clone was seen a handful of times. V usage is TRBV4-1 and J usage is TRBJ1-3; no definite D call. Looked up from germline, CDR1 is MGHRA and CDR2 is YSYEKL. Trimming removed 2 bases at V and 3 bases at J, with 14 bases between. This CDR3 is built from 16 residues. The chain's CDR3 is CASSQPSGIFGNTIYF. The DNA for the CDR3 is TGCGCCAGCAGCCAACCGTCGGGGATATTTGGAAACACCATATATTTT.

A single count supports this clone. This chain connects TRBV10-2 to TRBJ2-6; D not certain. Germline V gives CDR1 WSHSY, CDR2 SAAADI. The CDR3 spans 16 residues. Between the trimmed V and J ends, which lost 0 bases and 0 bases, there was a span of 6 bases. This chain's CDR3 is CASSESGSSGANVLTF. The CDR3 DNA reads TGCGCCAGCAGTGAGTCGGGGTCCTCTGGGGCCAACGTCCTGACTTTC.

This sequence joins TRBV7-3 and TRBJ2-1, with D uncertain. CDR1 is SGHTA and CDR2 is FQGTGA in the germline V gene. The CDR3 runs 17 residues. Deletions cut 5 bases from V and 5 bases from J, with 22 bases between. CDR3 sequence: CASSPNPPSALNNEQFF. For the CDR3, the DNA is TGTGCCAGCAGCCCAAACCCTCCTTCGGCCCTGAACAATGAGCAGTTCTTC.

The V gene is TRBV5-1, the J gene TRBJ2-1; possible D gene TRBD2, 6 bases. The germline V gene has CDR1 SGHRS and CDR2 YFSETQ. V was shortened by 7 bases and J by 4 bases, with 15 bases between the two germline ends. The CDR3 totals 14 residues. The CDR3 DNA reads as TGCGCCAGCCGCGCCGGGACTCAGTACAATGAGCAGTTCTTC. Translated, it gives CASRAGTQYNEQFF.

This clone was seen a single time. One end of the junction fails to match germline, which may point to a read error. V gene TRBV18 combines with J gene TRBJ1-1; D not resolved. CDR3 length: 13 amino acids. Germline values: CDR1 KGHSH, CDR2 LQKENI. CDR3 sequence: CASSPGEKLEPFF. The CDR3 bases are TGTGCCAGCTCACCCGGTGAGAAGCTTGAACCTTTCTTT.

V usage is TRBV5-4 and J usage is TRBJ2-7; 7 nucleotides align to TRBD1. The V segment lost 3 bases and the J segment 3 bases; nucleotides outside the gene matches: 6. This CDR3 has 14 residues. CDR1 SGHNT and CDR2 YYREEE come from the germline V gene (reference sequence). The CDR3 here is CASSSWDRDYEQYF. CDR3 nucleotide sequence: TGTGCCAGCAGCTCGTGGGACAGAGACTACGAGCAGTACTTC.

V gene TRBV18 combines with J gene TRBJ2-1, with 9 bases matching TRBD2. V shed 3 bases and J 2 bases; nucleotides not matched to a gene: 2. The CDR3 length is 15 residues. Germline-derived CDR1 and CDR2 are KGHSH and LQKENI. DNA of the CDR3: TGTGCCAGCTCACCTTTAGCGGGAGCCTACAATGAGCAGTTCTTC. It translates to CASSPLAGAYNEQFF. The whole variable domain, remainder taken from reference TRBV18 and TRBJ2-1, is NAGVMQNPRHLVRRRGQEARLRCSPMKGHSHVYWYRQLPEEGLKFMVYLQKENIIDESGMPKERFSAEFPKEGPSILRIQQVVRGDSAAYFCASSPLAGAYNEQFFGPGTRLTVL.

This sequence joins TRBV28 and TRBJ2-3, with 7 bases identical to TRBD2. From germline, CDR1 is MDHEN and CDR2 SYDVKM. After removal of 5 bases from V and 3 bases from J, the junction contained 2 bases not matched to a gene. The CDR3 extends over 13 amino acids. CDR3 amino acids: CASSRGLTDTQYF. The CDR3, as DNA: TGTGCCAGCAGTAGGGGACTAACAGATACGCAGTATTTT.

This chain joins TRBV28 and TRBJ2-7; a weak D match, TRBD1 (5 bases). Germline-derived CDR1 and CDR2 are MDHEN and SYDVKM. V lost 2 bases and J 3 bases, leaving 11 bases between the germline ends. This CDR3 spans 14 amino acids. Here the CDR3 DNA reads TGTGCCAGCAGTTTAACGACAGCTAACTACGAGCAGTACTTC. Residues: CASSLTTANYEQYF.

The chain combines TRBV18 with TRBJ2-7, with TRBD1 identical over 9 bases. This CDR3 has 13 residues. J was trimmed by 5 bases and V by 9 bases; bases with no gene match: 8. The germline CDR1 and CDR2 sequences are KGHSH and LQKENI. CDR3 sequence: CASMDRGRNEQYF. The CDR3 bases are TGTGCCAGTATGGACAGGGGAAGGAACGAGCAGTACTTC.

This clone was recorded only once. The chain links TRBV15 to TRBJ1-3; D remains ambiguous. This CDR3 comprises 15 residues. Deletions cut 0 bases from V and 6 bases from J, with 12 bases between. Germline V lookup: CDR1 LNHNV, CDR2 YYDKDF (reference sequence). The CDR3: CATSRDKGSINTIYF. Written as DNA, the CDR3 is TGTGCCACCAGCAGAGATAAAGGGTCCATAAACACCATATATTTT.

This clone came up once. This chain connects TRBV29-1 to TRBJ2-1; the D gene is possibly TRBD1 (5 bases). This CDR3 contains 13 residues. Deletions cut 8 bases from V and 3 bases from J, with 14 bases between. The germline gives CDR1 SQVTM, CDR2 ANQGSEA. As DNA, the CDR3 is TGCAGCCCTCTCAGGGCAATCTACAATGAGCAGTTCTTC. Its protein product is CSPLRAIYNEQFF.

V usage is TRBV6-5 and J usage is TRBJ1-2; D unresolved. The germline V gene encodes CDR1 MNHEY and CDR2 SVGAGI. The V end was cut by 7 bases, the J end by 4 bases, with 7 bases between. This CDR3 comprises 11 residues. The CDR3: CASKGTYGYTF. CDR3 in DNA: TGTGCCAGCAAGGGAACCTATGGCTACACCTTC.